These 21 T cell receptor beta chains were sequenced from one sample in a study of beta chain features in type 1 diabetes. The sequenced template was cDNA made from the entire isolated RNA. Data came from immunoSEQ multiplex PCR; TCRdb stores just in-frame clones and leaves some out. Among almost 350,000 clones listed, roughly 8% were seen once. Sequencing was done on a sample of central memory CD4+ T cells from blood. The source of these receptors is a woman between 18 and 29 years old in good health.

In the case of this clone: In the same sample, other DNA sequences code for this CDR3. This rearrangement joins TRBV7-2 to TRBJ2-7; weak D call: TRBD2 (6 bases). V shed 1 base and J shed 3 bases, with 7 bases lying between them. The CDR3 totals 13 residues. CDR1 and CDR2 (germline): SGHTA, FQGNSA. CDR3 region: CASSLGGDYEQYF. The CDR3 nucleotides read TGTGCCAGCAGCTTAGGGGGGGACTACGAGCAGTACTTC.

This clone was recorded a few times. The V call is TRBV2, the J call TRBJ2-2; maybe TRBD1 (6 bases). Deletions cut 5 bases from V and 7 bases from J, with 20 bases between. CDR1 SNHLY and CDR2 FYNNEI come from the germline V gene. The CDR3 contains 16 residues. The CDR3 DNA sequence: TGTGCCAGCAGTCCCTATCCGGCAGGGGATGGCGGGGAGCTGTTTTTT. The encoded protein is CASSPYPAGDGGELFF.

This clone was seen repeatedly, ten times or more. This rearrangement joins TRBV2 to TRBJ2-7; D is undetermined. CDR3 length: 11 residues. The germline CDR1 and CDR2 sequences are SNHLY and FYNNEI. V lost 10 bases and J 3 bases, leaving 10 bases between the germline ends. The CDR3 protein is CATQLDYEQYF. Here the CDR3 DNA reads TGTGCCACCCAGTTGGACTACGAGCAGTACTTC.

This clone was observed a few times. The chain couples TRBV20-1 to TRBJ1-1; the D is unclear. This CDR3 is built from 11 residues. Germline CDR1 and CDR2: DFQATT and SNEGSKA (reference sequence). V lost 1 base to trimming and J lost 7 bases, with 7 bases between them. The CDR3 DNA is TGCAGTGCTAGAGCGGAAGGTGAAGCTTTCTTT. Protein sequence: CSARAEGEAFF.

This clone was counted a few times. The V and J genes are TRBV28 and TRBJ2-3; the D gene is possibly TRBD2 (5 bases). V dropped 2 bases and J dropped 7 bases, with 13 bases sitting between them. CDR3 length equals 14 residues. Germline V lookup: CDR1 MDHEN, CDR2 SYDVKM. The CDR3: CASSLDDGIYTQYF. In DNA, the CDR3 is TGTGCCAGCAGTTTAGATGACGGGATTTATACGCAGTATTTT.

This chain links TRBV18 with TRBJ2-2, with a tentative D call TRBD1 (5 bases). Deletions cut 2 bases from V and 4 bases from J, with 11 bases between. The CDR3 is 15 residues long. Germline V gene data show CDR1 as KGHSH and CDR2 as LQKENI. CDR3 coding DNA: TGTGCCAGCTCACCATCCAGGGAAATCACCGGGGAGCTGTTTTTT. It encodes CASSPSREITGELFF. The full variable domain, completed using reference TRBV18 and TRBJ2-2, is NAGVMQNPRHLVRRRGQEARLRCSPMKGHSHVYWYRQLPEEGLKFMVYLQKENIIDESGMPKERFSAEFPKEGPSILRIQQVVRGDSAAYFCASSPSREITGELFFGEGSRLTVL.

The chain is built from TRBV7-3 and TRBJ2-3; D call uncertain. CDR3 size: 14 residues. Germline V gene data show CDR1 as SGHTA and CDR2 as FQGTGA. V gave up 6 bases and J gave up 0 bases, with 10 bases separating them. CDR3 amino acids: CASSLTSSTDTQYF. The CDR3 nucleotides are TGTGCCAGCAGTCTTACTTCTAGCACAGATACGCAGTATTTT.

CDR3 DNA: TGTGCCAGCAGCTTAAACGCCGGAATTTTCTATAGCAATCAGCCCCAGCATTTT. Its protein is CASSLNAGIFYSNQPQHF. The chain is built from TRBV7-3 and TRBJ1-5; D not resolved. This CDR3 is 18 amino acids long. Germline lookup yields CDR1 SGHTA and CDR2 FQGTGA. Between the trimmed V and J ends, which lost 1 base and 0 bases, there was a span of 16 bases. The variable domain in full, with the rest retrieved from reference TRBV7-3 and TRBJ1-5, is GAGVSQTPSNKVTEKGKYVELRCDPISGHTALYWYRQSLGQGPEFLIYFQGTGAADDSGLPNDRFFAVRPEGSVSTLKIQRTERGDSAVYLCASSLNAGIFYSNQPQHFGDGTRLSIL.

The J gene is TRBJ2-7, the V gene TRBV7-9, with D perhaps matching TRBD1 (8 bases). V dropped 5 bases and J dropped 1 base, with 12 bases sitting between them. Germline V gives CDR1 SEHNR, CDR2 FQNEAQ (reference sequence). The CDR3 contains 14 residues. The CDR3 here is CASSRGDRSYEQYF. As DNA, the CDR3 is TGTGCCAGCAGCCGGGGGGACAGGTCCTACGAGCAGTACTTC.

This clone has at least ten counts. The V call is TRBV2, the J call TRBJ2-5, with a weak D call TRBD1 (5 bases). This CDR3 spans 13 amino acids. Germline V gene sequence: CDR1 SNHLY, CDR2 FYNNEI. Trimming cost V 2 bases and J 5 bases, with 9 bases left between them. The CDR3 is CASSERNRETQYF. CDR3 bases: TGTGCCAGCAGTGAAAGGAACAGGGAGACCCAGTACTTC.

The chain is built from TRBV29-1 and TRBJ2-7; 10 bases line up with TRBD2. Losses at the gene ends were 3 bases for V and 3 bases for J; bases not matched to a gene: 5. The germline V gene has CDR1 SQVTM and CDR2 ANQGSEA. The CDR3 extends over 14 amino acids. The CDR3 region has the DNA TGCAGCGTTGAGTTGGCTAGCGGGAGCTACGAGCAGTACTTC. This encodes CSVELASGSYEQYF.

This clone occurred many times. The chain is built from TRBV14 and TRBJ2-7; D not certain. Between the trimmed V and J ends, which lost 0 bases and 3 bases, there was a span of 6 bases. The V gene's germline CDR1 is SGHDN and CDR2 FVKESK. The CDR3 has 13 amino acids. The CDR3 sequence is CASSQDQSYEQYF. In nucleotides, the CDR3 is TGTGCCAGCAGCCAAGATCAGAGCTACGAGCAGTACTTC.

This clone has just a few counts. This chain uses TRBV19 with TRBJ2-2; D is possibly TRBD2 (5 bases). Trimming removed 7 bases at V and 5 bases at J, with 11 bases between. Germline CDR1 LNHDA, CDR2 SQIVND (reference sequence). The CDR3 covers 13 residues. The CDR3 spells CASTRDWTGELFF. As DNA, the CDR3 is TGTGCCAGTACCCGGGATTGGACCGGGGAGCTGTTTTTT.

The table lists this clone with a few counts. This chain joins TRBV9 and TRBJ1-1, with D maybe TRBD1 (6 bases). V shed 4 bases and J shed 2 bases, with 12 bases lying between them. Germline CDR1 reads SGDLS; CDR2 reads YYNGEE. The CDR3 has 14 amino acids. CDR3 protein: CASSQGGRNTEAFF. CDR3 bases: TGTGCCAGCAGCCAAGGGGGACGTAACACTGAAGCTTTCTTT.

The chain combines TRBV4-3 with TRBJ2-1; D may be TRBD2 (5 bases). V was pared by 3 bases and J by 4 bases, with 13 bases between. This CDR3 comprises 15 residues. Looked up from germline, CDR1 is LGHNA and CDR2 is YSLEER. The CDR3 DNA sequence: TGCGCCAGCAGCCAGGGATTTCGGACTTACAATGAGCAGTTCTTC. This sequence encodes CASSQGFRTYNEQFF.

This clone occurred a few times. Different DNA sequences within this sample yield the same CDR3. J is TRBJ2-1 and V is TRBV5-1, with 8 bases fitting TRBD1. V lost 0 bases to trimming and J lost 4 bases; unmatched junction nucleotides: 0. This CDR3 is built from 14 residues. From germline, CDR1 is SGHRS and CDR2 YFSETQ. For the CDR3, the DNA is TGCGCCAGCAGCTTGGGACAGGGGTACAATGAGCAGTTCTTC. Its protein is CASSLGQGYNEQFF.

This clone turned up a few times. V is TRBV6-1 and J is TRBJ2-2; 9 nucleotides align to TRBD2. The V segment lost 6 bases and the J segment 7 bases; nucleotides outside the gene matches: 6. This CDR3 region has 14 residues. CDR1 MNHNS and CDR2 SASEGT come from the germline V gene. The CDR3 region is CASRLSGSNGELFF. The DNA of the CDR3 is TGTGCCAGCAGACTTAGCGGGAGTAACGGGGAGCTGTTTTTT.

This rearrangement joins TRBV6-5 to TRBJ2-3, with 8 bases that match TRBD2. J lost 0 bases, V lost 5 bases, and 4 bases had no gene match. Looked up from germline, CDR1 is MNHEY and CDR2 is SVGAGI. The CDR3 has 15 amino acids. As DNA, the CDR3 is TGTGCCAGCAGTCGGACTAGCTCTAGCACAGATACGCAGTATTTT. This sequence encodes CASSRTSSSTDTQYF.

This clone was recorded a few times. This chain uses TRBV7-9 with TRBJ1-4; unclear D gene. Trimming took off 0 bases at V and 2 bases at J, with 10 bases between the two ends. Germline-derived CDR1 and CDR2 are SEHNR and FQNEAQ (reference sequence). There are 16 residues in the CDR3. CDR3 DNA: TGTGCCAGCAGCTTAGCAATGGGTTCGACTAATGAAAAACTGTTTTTT. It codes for CASSLAMGSTNEKLFF.

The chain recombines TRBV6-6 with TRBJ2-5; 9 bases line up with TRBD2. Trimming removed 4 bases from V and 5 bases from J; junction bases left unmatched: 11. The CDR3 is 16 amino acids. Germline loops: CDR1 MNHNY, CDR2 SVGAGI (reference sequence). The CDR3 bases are TGTGCCAGCAGTTTATCAGTAGCGGGAGCGGGGGAGACCCAGTACTTC. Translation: CASSLSVAGAGETQYF.

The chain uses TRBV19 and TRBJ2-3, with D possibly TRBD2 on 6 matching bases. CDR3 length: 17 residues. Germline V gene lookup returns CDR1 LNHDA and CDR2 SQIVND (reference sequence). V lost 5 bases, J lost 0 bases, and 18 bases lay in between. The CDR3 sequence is CASSPTTRTASTDTQYF. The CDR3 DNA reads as TGTGCCAGTAGTCCCACGACTAGGACCGCTAGCACAGATACGCAGTATTTT.